This is a list of T cell receptor beta chains from one sample in a study of beta chain features in type 1 diabetes. Data came from immunoSEQ multiplex PCR; TCRdb stores just in-frame clones and leaves some out. The sample holds 400,000 to 500,000 clones, roughly 14% seen once. Sequenced sample: naive CD4+ T cells from blood. These TCRs come from a man aged 25 to 45 in good health. Each CDR3 is given with its conserved first and last residue. The order of the fields is D gene, J gene, V gene, clone size, CDR3 DNA, CDR3 protein. The D gene is left open where the match is weak. Rows may omit the clone size; those that give it use once, few, many or a size class.

>.|TRBJ2-3|TRBV5-1|few
TGCGCCAGCACCCACAGGGCACTTCGCACAGATACGCAGTATTTT
CASTHRALRTDTQYF
>.|TRBJ1-1|TRBV29-1|.
TGCAGCGTTGAACTACGGGGGGCAGTCACTGAAGCTTTCTTT
CSVELRGAVTEAFF
>.|TRBJ1-2|TRBV4-1|few
TGCGCCAGCAGCCAAGATCCCGGGGGCTACACCTTC
CASSQDPGGYTF
>TRBD2|TRBJ2-3|TRBV10-3|few
TGTGCCATCACGGCTAGCGGGACGAGTACAGATACGCAGTATTTT
CAITASGTSTDTQYF
>.|TRBJ2-7|TRBV6-6|.
TGTGCCAGCAGTTACGGGGGCAACTACGAGCAGTACTTC
CASSYGGNYEQYF
>.|TRBJ2-5|TRBV29-1|many
TGCAGCGTTAAACCACAAGATCGAACCCAGTACTTC
CSVKPQDRTQYF
>TRBD2|TRBJ2-3|TRBV7-9|few
TGTGCCAGCAGCCCAGCCTCCGGGACTAGGCTAGATACGCAGTATTTT
CASSPASGTRLDTQYF
>.|TRBJ2-4|TRBV7-9|many
TGTGCCAGCAGCCCACTTACAGGGATCGGCATTCAGTACTTC
CASSPLTGIGIQYF
>TRBD2|TRBJ2-3|TRBV7-2|.
TGTGCCAGCAGCTTAGGAGGACTAGCGGGTAGCACAGATACGCAGTATTTT
CASSLGGLAGSTDTQYF
>TRBD2|TRBJ2-3|TRBV10-3|few
TGTGCCATCAGTGGTAGACTAGCGGAAACAGATACGCAGTATTTT
CAISGRLAETDTQYF
>TRBD1|TRBJ1-2|TRBV29-1|few
TGCAGCGTTGGGACAGGGGACTATGGCTACACCTTC
CSVGTGDYGYTF
>.|TRBJ1-1|TRBV10-3|.
TGTGCCATCAGTGACATAGACAGGACTTCCATTGAAGCTTTCTTT
CAISDIDRTSIEAFF
>.|TRBJ2-1|TRBV7-9|.
TGTGCCGCCATCGGGTTCGATGAGCAGTTCTTC
CAAIGFDEQFF
>.|TRBJ1-2|TRBV7-9|once
TGTGCCAGCAGCCTCACCGAGGGTGGCTACACCTTC
CASSLTEGGYTF
>.|TRBJ2-5|TRBV29-1|few
TGCAGCGTGGGTTCAGCAGAGACCCAGTACTTC
CSVGSAETQYF
>.|TRBJ1-1|TRBV29-1|many
TGCAGCGTACAGAGTCAGAACACTGAAGCTTTCTTT
CSVQSQNTEAFF
>.|TRBJ1-3|TRBV7-2|.
TGTGCCAGCAGCGAGGGATTAAGCGGGACTGGAAACACCATATATTTT
CASSEGLSGTGNTIYF
>.|TRBJ2-2|TRBV19|.
TGTGCCAGTAGTCTCACGGGGGAGAGCACCGGGGAGCTGTTTTTT
CASSLTGESTGELFF
>TRBD1|TRBJ1-1|TRBV20-1|few
TGCAGTGCTAGGCAGGGGGCAAGGGCTTTCTTT
CSARQGARAFF
>.|TRBJ1-6|TRBV29-1|.
TGCAGCGTTGCGACAAGCTATAATTCACCCCTCCACTTT
CSVATSYNSPLHF
>.|TRBJ1-1|TRBV7-3|.
TGTGCCAGCAGCCCGGGGAGCGTGAACACTGAAGCTTTCTTT
CASSPGSVNTEAFF
>.|TRBJ1-5|TRBV4-2|.
TGTGCCAGCAGCCAAGATGGTCATCAGCCCCAGCATTTT
CASSQDGHQPQHF
>.|TRBJ2-1|TRBV7-8|few
TGTGCCAGCAGTTTGGGTGGGGAGCAGTTCTTC
CASSLGGEQFF
>.|TRBJ2-5|TRBV9|few
TGTGCCAGCAGCGTAGTCGGAGAGACCCAGTACTTC
CASSVVGETQYF
>TRBD2|TRBJ2-5|TRBV7-2|.
TGTGCCAGCAGCCGACTAGCGGGGCAAGAGACCCAGTACTTC
CASSRLAGQETQYF
>TRBD1|TRBJ2-2|TRBV7-9|few
TGTGCCAGCAGCTTAGCCCAGGGGGCGAACACCGGGGAGCTGTTTTTT
CASSLAQGANTGELFF
>TRBD2|TRBJ2-1|TRBV4-2|few
TGTGCCAGCAGCTTGCGACTAGCGAGCTCCTACAATGAGCAGTTCTTC
CASSLRLASSYNEQFF
>.|TRBJ2-3|TRBV15|few
TGTGCCACCAGCAGAGACCGGGACCCGGCGCCGGAAGATACGCAGTATTTT
CATSRDRDPAPEDTQYF
>TRBD1|TRBJ2-3|TRBV10-3|few
TGTGCCATCAGCCAGACAGGGGTCGACACAGATACGCAGTATTTT
CAISQTGVDTDTQYF
>.|TRBJ2-1|TRBV29-1|few
TGCAGCGTTGAAGACAAGAGCGACAATGAGCAGTTCTTC
CSVEDKSDNEQFF
>.|TRBJ2-3|TRBV4-3|few
TGCGCCAGCAGCCAAGATACTCTTAGTACGCAGTATTTT
CASSQDTLSTQYF
>.|TRBJ2-1|TRBV4-1|few
TGCGCCAGCAGCCAAGCTTTAGGTGAGCAGTTCTTC
CASSQALGEQFF
>.|TRBJ1-2|TRBV25-1|few
TGTGCCAGCAGTGAAGCAGGGCCCGACTATGGCTACACCTTC
CASSEAGPDYGYTF